This TCR beta chain was captured by sequencing in a study of blood T cells in healthy people across ages. Together with a sample-barcoded 5' primer, a J-beta primer mix was included in a second PCR lasting about 6 to 11 cycles. A minimum of 3 million CDR3-containing paired-end reads was obtained for each sample. TCRdb re-called the 5' RACE reads through MiXCR, storing one row per CDR3 protein. The table shows some 1.5 million distinct CDR3 sequences, with 28% occurring only once. Findings and caveats of the study: Relative to aged donors, long-lived donors carried more naive CD4+ cells and displayed higher diversity.

To note about this clonotype: Its antigen remains unknown. A junction boundary mismatches the germline segment, possibly from a read error.

The CDR3 runs to 11 residues. The germline gives CDR1 ENHRY, CDR2 SYGVKD. The receptor comes from a woman younger than 45 in good health. The chain is built from TRBV10-3 and TRBJ1-2, with a possible D match to TRBD1 (5 bases). Source material: blood. The CDR3 DNA sequence: TGTGCCATCGGTGAAATGACAGACTACACCTTC. Translation: CAIGEMTDYTF.